This T cell receptor beta chain was captured in a study of blood T cell repertoires in COVID-19. Across the whole study: Nucleic acid was either cDNA or gDNA, and it came from T cells, B-cell-depleted T cells, or PBMCs.

This table comes from immunoSEQ multiplex PCR, and its TCRdb copy is limited to in-frame clones, with some not included. This table has about 150,000 clones, about three quarters appearing once. V lost 5 bases and J lost 5; bases outside the gene matches: 7. Germline loops: CDR1 SGHRS, CDR2 YFSETQ. The CDR3 extends over 15 amino acids. The clonotype was recovered from a man older than 75 with acute or convalescent COVID-19. The genes are TRBV5-1 and TRBJ2-3, with TRBD1 matching over 11 bases. The sequencing sample was made of peripheral blood. CDR3 amino acids: CASSSGQGAVDTQYF. CDR3 DNA: TGCGCCAGCAGTTCCGGACAGGGGGCGGTAGATACGCAGTATTTT.